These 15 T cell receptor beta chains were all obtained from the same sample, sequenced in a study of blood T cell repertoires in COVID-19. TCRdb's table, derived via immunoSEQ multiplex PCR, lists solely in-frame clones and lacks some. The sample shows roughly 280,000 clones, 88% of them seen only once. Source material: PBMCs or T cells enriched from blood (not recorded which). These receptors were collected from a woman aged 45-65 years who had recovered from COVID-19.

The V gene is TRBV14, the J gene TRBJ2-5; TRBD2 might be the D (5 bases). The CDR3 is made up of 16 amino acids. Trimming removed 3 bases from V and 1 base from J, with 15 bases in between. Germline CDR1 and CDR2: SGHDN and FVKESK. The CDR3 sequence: CASSHLPTTSQETQYF. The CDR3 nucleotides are TGTGCCAGCAGCCACCTCCCTACTACTAGCCAAGAGACCCAGTACTTC.

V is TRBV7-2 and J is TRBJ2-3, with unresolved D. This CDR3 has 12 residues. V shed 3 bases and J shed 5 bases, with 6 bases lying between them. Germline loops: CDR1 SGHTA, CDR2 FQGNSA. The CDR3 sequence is CASSFFQDTQYF. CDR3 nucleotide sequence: TGTGCCAGCAGCTTTTTTCAAGATACGCAGTATTTT.

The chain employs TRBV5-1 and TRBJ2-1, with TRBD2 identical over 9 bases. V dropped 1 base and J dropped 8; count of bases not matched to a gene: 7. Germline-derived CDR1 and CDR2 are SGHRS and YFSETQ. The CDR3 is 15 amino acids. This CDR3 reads CASSLIAGVEDEQFF. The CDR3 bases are TGCGCCAGCAGCTTGATAGCGGGAGTGGAAGATGAGCAGTTCTTC.

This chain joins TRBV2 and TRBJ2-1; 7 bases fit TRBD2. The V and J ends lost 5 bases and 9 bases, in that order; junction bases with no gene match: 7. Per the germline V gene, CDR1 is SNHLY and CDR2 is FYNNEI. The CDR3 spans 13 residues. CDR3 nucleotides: TGTGCCAGCAGTACTAGCGAGAGGGGTGAGCAGTTCTTC. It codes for CASSTSERGEQFF.

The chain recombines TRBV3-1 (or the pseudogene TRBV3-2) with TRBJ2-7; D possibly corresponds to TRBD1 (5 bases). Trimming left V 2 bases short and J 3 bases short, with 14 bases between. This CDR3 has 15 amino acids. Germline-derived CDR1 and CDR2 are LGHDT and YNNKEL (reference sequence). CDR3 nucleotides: TGTGCCAGCAGCCAACAACGGACAAGTAACTACGAGCAGTACTTC. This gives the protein CASSQQRTSNYEQYF.

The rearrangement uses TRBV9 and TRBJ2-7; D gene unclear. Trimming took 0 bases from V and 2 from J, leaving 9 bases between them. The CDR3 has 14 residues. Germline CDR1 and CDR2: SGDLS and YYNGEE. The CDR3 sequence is CASSVASGTYEQYF. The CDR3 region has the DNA TGTGCCAGCAGCGTAGCCTCAGGTACCTACGAGCAGTACTTC.

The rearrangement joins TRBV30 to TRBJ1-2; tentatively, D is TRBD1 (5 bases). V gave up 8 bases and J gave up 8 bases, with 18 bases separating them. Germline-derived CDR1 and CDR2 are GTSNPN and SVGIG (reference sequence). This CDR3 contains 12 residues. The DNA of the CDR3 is TGTGCCAGAACCCGGGACTCCCGGGGCTACACCTTC. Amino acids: CARTRDSRGYTF. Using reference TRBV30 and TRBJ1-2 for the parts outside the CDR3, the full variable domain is SQTIHQWPATLVQPVGSPLSLECTVEGTSNPNLYWYRQAAGRGLQLLFYSVGIGQISSEVPQNLSASRPQDRQFILSSKKLLLSDSGFYLCARTRDSRGYTFGSGTRLTVV.

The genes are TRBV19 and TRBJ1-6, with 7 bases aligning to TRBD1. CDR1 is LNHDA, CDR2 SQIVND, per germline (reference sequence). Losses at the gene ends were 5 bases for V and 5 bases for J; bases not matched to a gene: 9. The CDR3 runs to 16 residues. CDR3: CASSLSSGQHNSPLHF. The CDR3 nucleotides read TGTGCCAGTAGTCTCTCCTCGGGACAGCATAATTCACCCCTCCACTTT.

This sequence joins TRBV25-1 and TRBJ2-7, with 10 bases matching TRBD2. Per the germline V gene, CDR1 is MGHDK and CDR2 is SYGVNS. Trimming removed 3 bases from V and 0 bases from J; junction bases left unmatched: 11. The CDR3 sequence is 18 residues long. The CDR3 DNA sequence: TGTGCCAGCAGTGAGAGGTGGGTAGCGGGGGGCAGCTCCTACGAGCAGTACTTC. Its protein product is CASSERWVAGGSSYEQYF.

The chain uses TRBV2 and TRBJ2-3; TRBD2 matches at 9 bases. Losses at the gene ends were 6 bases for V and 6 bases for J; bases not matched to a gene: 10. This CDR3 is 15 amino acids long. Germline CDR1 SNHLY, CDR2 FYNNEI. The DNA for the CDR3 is TGTGCCAGCAGACCCTTTAGCGGGAGAGGTGATACGCAGTATTTT. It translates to CASRPFSGRGDTQYF.

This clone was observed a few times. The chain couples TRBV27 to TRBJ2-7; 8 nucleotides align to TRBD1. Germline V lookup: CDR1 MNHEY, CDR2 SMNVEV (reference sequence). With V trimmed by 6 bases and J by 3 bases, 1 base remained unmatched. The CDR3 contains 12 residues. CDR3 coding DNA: TGTGCCAGCAGGGGACAGGACTACGAGCAGTACTTC. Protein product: CASRGQDYEQYF.

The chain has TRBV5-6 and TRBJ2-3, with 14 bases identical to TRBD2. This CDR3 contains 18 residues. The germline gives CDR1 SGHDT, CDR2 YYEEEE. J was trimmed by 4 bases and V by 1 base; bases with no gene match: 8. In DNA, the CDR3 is TGTGCCAGCAGCTTGTACGGGACTAGCGGGAGACGGGCAGATACGCAGTATTTT. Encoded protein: CASSLYGTSGRRADTQYF.

The CDR3 sequence is CASSRYPLRSSGTYNEQFF. DNA of the CDR3: TGCGCCAGCAGCCGTTACCCGCTGCGTAGTAGCGGGACCTACAATGAGCAGTTCTTC. The chain combines TRBV4-3 with TRBJ2-1; TRBD2 matches at 8 bases. V gave up 4 bases and J gave up 2 bases; unmatched junction bases: 16. This CDR3 is 19 amino acids long. Germline-derived CDR1 and CDR2 are LGHNA and YSLEER.

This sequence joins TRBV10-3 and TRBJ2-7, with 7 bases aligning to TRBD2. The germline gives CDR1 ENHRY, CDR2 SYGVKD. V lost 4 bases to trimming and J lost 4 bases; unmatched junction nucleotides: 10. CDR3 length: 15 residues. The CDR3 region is CAISGGGTGFYEQYF. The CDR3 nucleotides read TGTGCCATCAGTGGGGGGGGGACTGGATTTTACGAGCAGTACTTC.

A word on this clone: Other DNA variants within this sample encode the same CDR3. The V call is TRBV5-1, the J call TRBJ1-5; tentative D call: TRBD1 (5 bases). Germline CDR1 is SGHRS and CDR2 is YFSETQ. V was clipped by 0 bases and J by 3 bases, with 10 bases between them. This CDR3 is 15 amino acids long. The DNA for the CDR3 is TGCGCCAGCAGCTTGGATGGGGGGGTCAATCAGCCCCAGCATTTT. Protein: CASSLDGGVNQPQHF.